These 12 T cell receptor beta chains originate from one sample sequenced in a study of shared clonotypes between healthy human individuals. Profiled with immunoSEQ multiplex PCR; TCRdb holds only in-frame clones, not every one. The table records 2 million to 3 million clones, 85% to 95% of them present only once. The sequencing sample was made of naive CD4+ T cells sorted from blood. Subset denoted: CD45RA+ positively selected. The origin of the receptors is a man between 18 and 35 years old in good health.

This sequence joins TRBV18 and TRBJ1-5; 8 bases map to TRBD1. V gave up 2 bases and J gave up 6 bases; unmatched junction bases: 6. From germline, CDR1 is KGHSH and CDR2 LQKENI. This CDR3 spans 15 amino acids. CDR3 DNA: TGTGCCAGCTCACCAGGACAGGGTGGGGGTCAGCCCCAGCATTTT. Translated, it gives CASSPGQGGGQPQHF. Full variable domain (rest looked up from reference TRBV18 and TRBJ1-5): NAGVMQNPRHLVRRRGQEARLRCSPMKGHSHVYWYRQLPEEGLKFMVYLQKENIIDESGMPKERFSAEFPKEGPSILRIQQVVRGDSAAYFCASSPGQGGGQPQHFGDGTRLSIL.

The chain has TRBV7-9 and TRBJ2-1, with no clear D. The V end was cut by 8 bases, the J end by 6 bases, with 5 bases between. Germline values: CDR1 SEHNR, CDR2 FQNEAQ (reference sequence). The CDR3 covers 10 residues. The CDR3 protein is CASQTNEQFF. CDR3 DNA: TGTGCCAGCCAGACCAATGAGCAGTTCTTC.

In its sample, this clone was seen once. The gene calls are TRBV5-8 and TRBJ2-3, with a tentative D call TRBD1 (5 bases). The V end lost 0 bases, the J end lost 2 bases, and 10 bases lay between the germline ends. The germline gives CDR1 SGHTS, CDR2 YDEGEE. The CDR3 contains 15 residues. The CDR3 coding sequence is TGTGCCAGCAGCTTGGCCGGCAGGGTCACAGATACGCAGTATTTT. It translates to CASSLAGRVTDTQYF.

This chain connects TRBV6-4 to TRBJ2-1, with D possibly TRBD2 on 5 matching bases. This CDR3 region has 16 residues. V gave up 5 bases and J gave up 7 bases, with 21 bases separating them. CDR1 and CDR2 (germline): MRHNA, SNTAGT. Here the CDR3 reads CASSQSRVMDWNEQFF. The CDR3 coding sequence is TGTGCCAGCAGTCAATCGAGGGTAATGGACTGGAATGAGCAGTTCTTC.

The chain employs TRBV5-1 and TRBJ1-4; weak D call: TRBD1 (5 bases). Trimming removed 4 bases from V and 4 bases from J, with 14 bases in between. Germline CDR1 reads SGHRS; CDR2 reads YFSETQ. The length of the CDR3 is 15 residues. CDR3 in amino acids: CASSIPTENNEKLFF. The CDR3 DNA is TGCGCCAGCAGCATCCCGACAGAAAATAATGAAAAACTGTTTTTT.

Regarding this clone: In the same sample, other DNA sequences code for this CDR3. The chain recombines TRBV18 with TRBJ2-1, with TRBD1 as a possible D gene (5 bases). Germline CDR1 and CDR2: KGHSH and LQKENI. V dropped 3 bases and J dropped 2 bases, with 11 bases sitting between them. The length of the CDR3 is 15 residues. CDR3 sequence (DNA): TGTGCCAGCTCACCCGACAGACCCACCTACAATGAGCAGTTCTTC. It is translated as CASSPDRPTYNEQFF.

This clone is a singleton in its sample. The CDR3 DNA reads TGCAGCGTTGAGGATGCTGCTGGAAACACCATATATTTT. It encodes CSVEDAAGNTIYF. V gene TRBV29-1 combines with J gene TRBJ1-3; no firm D call. Trimming removed 3 bases at V and 2 bases at J, with 8 bases between. Germline V CDR1 and CDR2: SQVTM, ANQGSEA. This CDR3 spans 13 amino acids.

This chain connects TRBV5-1 to TRBJ2-1; no reliable D call. The length of the CDR3 is 15 residues. V was shortened by 5 bases and J by 0 bases, with 12 bases between the two germline ends. Germline lookup yields CDR1 SGHRS and CDR2 YFSETQ. The CDR3 sequence is CASSSGSSSYNEQFF. CDR3 nucleotides: TGCGCCAGCAGTTCAGGTTCGAGCTCCTACAATGAGCAGTTCTTC.

The V and J genes are TRBV5-1 and TRBJ2-3; unclear D gene. V was pared by 0 bases and J by 4 bases, with 12 bases between. Per the germline V gene, CDR1 is SGHRS and CDR2 is YFSETQ. The CDR3 is 15 amino acids. CDR3 loop: CASSLAMSQADTQYF. In DNA, the CDR3 is TGCGCCAGCAGCTTGGCGATGTCGCAAGCAGATACGCAGTATTTT.

This clone occurred once. This sequence joins TRBV7-9 and TRBJ2-3; 10 nucleotides agree with TRBD1. The CDR3 loop spans 14 amino acids. Trimming cost V 5 bases and J 4 bases; bases outside gene matches: 3. Germline CDR1 SEHNR, CDR2 FQNEAQ (reference sequence). The CDR3 DNA sequence: TGTGCCAGCAGCATCGGACAGGGGGCAGATACGCAGTATTTT. Translation gives CASSIGQGADTQYF.

This clone came up once. The V call is TRBV4-2, the J call TRBJ1-2; 7 bases agree with TRBD1. The germline CDR1 and CDR2 sequences are LGHNA and YNFKEQ. CDR3 length: 16 amino acids. The V and J ends lost 1 base and 0 bases, in that order; junction bases with no gene match: 5. The CDR3 protein is CASSQGTGKTNYGYTF. The CDR3 coding sequence is TGTGCCAGCAGCCAAGGGACAGGCAAAACTAACTATGGCTACACCTTC.

A note on this clone: One end of the junction does not line up with germline, which may come from a read error. This chain uses TRBV5-1 with TRBJ2-7; D ambiguous. The CDR3 is made up of 17 amino acids. The germline CDR1 and CDR2 sequences are SGHRS and YFSETQ. The CDR3 DNA is TGCGCTAGCAGCTTGGTTTCGGGTCATCGAACTGTCTACGAGCAGTACTTC. The encoded protein is CASSLVSGHRTVYEQYF.